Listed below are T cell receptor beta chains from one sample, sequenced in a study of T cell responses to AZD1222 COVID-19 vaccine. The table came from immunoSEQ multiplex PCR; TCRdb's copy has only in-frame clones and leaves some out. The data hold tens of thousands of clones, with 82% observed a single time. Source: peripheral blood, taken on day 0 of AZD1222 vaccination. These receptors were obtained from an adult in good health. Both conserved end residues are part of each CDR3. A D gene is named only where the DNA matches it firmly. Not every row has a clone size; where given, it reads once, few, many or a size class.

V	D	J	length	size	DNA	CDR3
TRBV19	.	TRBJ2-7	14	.	TGTGCCAGTAGTTCGACAGGAAACTCCTACGAGCAGTACTTC	CASSSTGNSYEQYF
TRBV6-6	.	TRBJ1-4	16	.	TGTGCCAGCAGTTACCCCCGGTTGGGGATGGGAGAAAAACTGTTTTTT	CASSYPRLGMGEKLFF
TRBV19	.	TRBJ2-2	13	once	TGTGCCAGTAGTGCAGTCAACACCGGGGAGCTGTTTTTT	CASSAVNTGELFF
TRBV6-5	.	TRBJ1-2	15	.	TGTGCCAGCAGTACCTCACCGACCGGCGGCTATGGCTACACCTTC	CASSTSPTGGYGYTF
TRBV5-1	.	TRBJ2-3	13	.	TGCGCCAGCAGCTTGGACGACGGTCTAGCGCAGTATTTT	CASSLDDGLAQYF
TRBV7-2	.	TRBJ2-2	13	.	TGTGCCAGCAGCTTAGCAACCACCGGGGAGCTGTTTTTT	CASSLATTGELFF
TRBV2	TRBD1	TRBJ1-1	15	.	TGTGCCAGCAACACGGACAGGGAAGGTAACACTGAAGCTTTCTTT	CASNTDREGNTEAFF
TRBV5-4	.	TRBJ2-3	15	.	TGTGCCAGCAACACCGGTGGGGGGCCGGGGGATACGCAGTATTTT	CASNTGGGPGDTQYF
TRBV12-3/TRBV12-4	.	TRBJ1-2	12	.	TGTGCCAGCAGAGGGGAATTCGATGGCTACACCTTC	CASRGEFDGYTF
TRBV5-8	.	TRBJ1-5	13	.	TGTGCCAGCACCCGGGTGGGCAATCAGCCCCAGCATTTT	CASTRVGNQPQHF
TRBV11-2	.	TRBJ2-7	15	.	TGTGCCAGCAGCCCCCTTACGGGGAACTCCTACGAGCAGTACTTC	CASSPLTGNSYEQYF
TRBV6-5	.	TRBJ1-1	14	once	TGTGCCAGCAGTTCTATGGGGATGAACACTGAAGCTTTCTTT	CASSSMGMNTEAFF
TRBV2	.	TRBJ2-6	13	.	TGTGCCAGCCAGAGTTCTGGGGCCAACGTCCTGACTTTC	CASQSSGANVLTF
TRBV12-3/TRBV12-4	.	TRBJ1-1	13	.	TGTGCCAGCAGTTTACAGACGGACACTGAAGCTTTCTTT	CASSLQTDTEAFF
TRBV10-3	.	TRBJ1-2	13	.	TGTGCCATCAGTGAGTGGGGCAACTATGGCTACACCTTC	CAISEWGNYGYTF
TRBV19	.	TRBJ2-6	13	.	TGTGCCACCGGGTTGCCTGGGGCCAACGTCCTGACTTTC	CATGLPGANVLTF
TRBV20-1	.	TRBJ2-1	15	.	TGCAGTGCTAGTGCGGCGGACAAAGGGTACAATGAGCAGTTCTTC	CSASAADKGYNEQFF
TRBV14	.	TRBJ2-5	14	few	TGTGCCAGCAGCCCTAGACAGGCTTTCGAGACCCAGTACTTC	CASSPRQAFETQYF
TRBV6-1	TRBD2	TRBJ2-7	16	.	TGTGCCAGCAGTGAAGCACTAGCGGGTACCCCCTACGAGCAGTACTTC	CASSEALAGTPYEQYF
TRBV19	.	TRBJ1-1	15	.	TGTGCCAGTAGTAAAGTGCGGGAAGTGAACACTGAAGCTTTCTTT	CASSKVREVNTEAFF
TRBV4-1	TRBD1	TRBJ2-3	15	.	TGCGCCAGCAGCTTTACGGGACAGGGTACAGATACGCAGTATTTT	CASSFTGQGTDTQYF
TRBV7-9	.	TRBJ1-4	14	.	TGTGCCAGCAGCTTAGCGGGGGGCAATGAAAAACTGTTTTTT	CASSLAGGNEKLFF
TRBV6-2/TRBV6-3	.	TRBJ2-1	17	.	TGTGCCAGCAGTTACGAGGTAGGGGATAGCTCCTACAATGAGCAGTTCTTC	CASSYEVGDSSYNEQFF
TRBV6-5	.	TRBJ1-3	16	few	TGTGCCAGCAGTTACGTCGCAACCACACCTGGAAACACCATATATTTT	CASSYVATTPGNTIYF
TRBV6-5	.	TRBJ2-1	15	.	TGTGCCAGCAGTCCGAGCTTATCTTCCTACAATGAGCAGTTCTTC	CASSPSLSSYNEQFF
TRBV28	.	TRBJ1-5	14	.	TGTGCCAGCAGTTCACCGACGGGGTTGGTGCCCCAGCATTTT	CASSSPTGLVPQHF
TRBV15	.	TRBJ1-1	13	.	TGTGCCACCAGCAGAGCTGGGGGCACTGAAGCTTTCTTT	CATSRAGGTEAFF
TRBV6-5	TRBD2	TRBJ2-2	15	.	TGTGCCAGCAGTCATAGCGGGGGGGCCCCCGGGGAGCTGTTTTTT	CASSHSGGAPGELFF
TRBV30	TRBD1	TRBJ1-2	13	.	TGTGCCGGAAACAGGGGATTTAACTATGGCTACACCTTC	CAGNRGFNYGYTF
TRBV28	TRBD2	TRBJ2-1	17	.	TGTGCCAGCAGTTTACCCGGGACTAGCGGGGGGTACAATGAGCAGTTCTTC	CASSLPGTSGGYNEQFF
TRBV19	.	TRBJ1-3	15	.	TGTGCCAGTAGTATGCTCCAGAGCTCTGGAAACACCATATATTTT	CASSMLQSSGNTIYF